This T cell receptor (beta chain) comes out of a study of blood T cell repertoires in COVID-19. Clones were read by immunoSEQ multiplex PCR, and TCRdb kept only the in-frame ones, dropping some. The sample includes approximately 51,000 clones, around nine tenths of them seen just once. The J segment lost 5 bases and the V segment lost 6 bases, leaving 3 bases of the junction unmatched. CDR3 length: 12 amino acids. Per germline, CDR1 MNHEY and CDR2 SVGAGI. The chain carries TRBV6-5 and TRBJ1-1, with 7 bases fitting TRBD1. The sequenced sample consisted of peripheral blood. The sequence came from a man aged 50 or older with active COVID-19. CDR3 bases: TGTGCCAGCAGGGAGACAGGGACTGAAGCTTTCTTT. As protein: CASRETGTEAFF.